The 17 T cell receptor beta chains given below trace back to one sample, sequenced in a study of blood T cell repertoires in COVID-19. Some clones are missing from TCRdb's copy, which holds only in-frame ones; the method was immunoSEQ multiplex PCR. The sample lists 200,000 to 250,000 clones, roughly four fifths occurring once. The source material was PBMCs or T cells enriched from blood (not recorded which). These receptors all stem from a woman aged 40 to 50 with acute COVID-19.

This clone was counted ten times or more. The genes are TRBV6-1 and TRBJ2-2; no clear D gene. The length of the CDR3 is 14 residues. V lost 2 bases and J lost 5, with 9 bases in between. CDR1 MNHNS and CDR2 SASEGT come from the germline V gene. CDR3 bases: TGTGCCAGCAGTGAACGACCCGGGACCGGGGAGCTGTTTTTT. It specifies CASSERPGTGELFF.

The chain combines TRBV9 with TRBJ2-2; TRBD1 agrees at 7 bases. The CDR3 sequence is 13 residues long. Germline-derived CDR1 and CDR2 are SGDLS and YYNGEE. V lost 4 bases and J lost 6; bases outside the gene matches: 3. Here the CDR3 reads CASSLTGPGELFF. DNA for the CDR3: TGTGCCAGCAGCCTGACAGGGCCCGGGGAGCTGTTTTTT. The full variable domain, rest sourced from reference TRBV9 and TRBJ2-2, is DSGVTQTPKHLITATGQRVTLRCSPRSGDLSVYWYQQSLDQGLQFLIQYYNGEERAKGNILERFSAQQFPDLHSELNLSSLELGDSALYFCASSLTGPGELFFGEGSRLTVL.

This chain uses TRBV6-2 or TRBV6-3 with TRBJ2-1; 9 bases match TRBD1. CDR1 and CDR2 from the germline V gene are MNHEY and SVGEGT. The CDR3 has 15 amino acids. With V trimmed by 4 bases and J by 6 bases, 7 bases remained unmatched. The CDR3 nucleotides are TGTGCCAGCAGTTCGCCGGGACAGGGTATCAATGAGCAGTTCTTC. Protein: CASSSPGQGINEQFF.

The V call is TRBV19, the J call TRBJ2-7, with 10 positions matching TRBD1. Germline values: CDR1 LNHDA, CDR2 SQIVND (reference sequence). With V trimmed by 2 bases and J by 6 bases, 10 bases remained unmatched. The CDR3 length is 16 residues. This CDR3 is CASSILQGQGRPEQYF. For the CDR3, the DNA is TGTGCCAGTAGTATACTACAGGGACAGGGGCGCCCCGAGCAGTACTTC.

The chain has TRBV9 and TRBJ2-6; 10 positions agree with TRBD2. Looked up from germline, CDR1 is SGDLS and CDR2 is YYNGEE. CDR3 size: 18 residues. Trimming took 0 bases from V and 0 from J; bases not matched to a gene: 3. The CDR3: CASSVDSGGTSGANVLTF. DNA of the CDR3: TGTGCCAGCAGCGTAGATAGCGGGGGGACCTCTGGGGCCAACGTCCTGACTTTC.

The rearrangement uses TRBV5-5 and TRBJ2-5, with 7 bases matching TRBD1. The CDR3 extends over 15 amino acids. Germline V gene data show CDR1 as SGHKS and CDR2 as YYEKEE (reference sequence). V was clipped by 3 bases and J by 3 bases; unmatched bases: 8. This CDR3 reads CASSSQGNGEETQYF. In nucleotides, the CDR3 is TGTGCCAGCAGCTCACAGGGGAACGGAGAAGAGACCCAGTACTTC.

This chain joins TRBV6-5 and TRBJ2-1; D may be TRBD1 (7 bases). The ends were cut back, 5 bases at V and 3 bases at J, with 14 bases in the middle. Germline-derived CDR1 and CDR2 are MNHEY and SVGAGI. The CDR3 has 15 amino acids. The CDR3 nucleotides read TGTGCCAGCAGTCCCCAGGGGGGCTACTACAATGAGCAGTTCTTC. Its protein is CASSPQGGYYNEQFF.

The rearrangement joins TRBV15 to TRBJ1-3, with 7 bases that match TRBD1. Germline V gene lookup returns CDR1 LNHNV and CDR2 YYDKDF (reference sequence). The trim removed 2 bases at V and 0 bases at J, leaving 4 bases unmatched. The CDR3 sequence is 16 residues long. The CDR3 DNA reads TGTGCCACCAGCAGAACGACAGGGAGCTCTGGAAACACCATATATTTT. This codes for CATSRTTGSSGNTIYF.

DNA of the CDR3: TGTGCCAGCAGCTGGCGGGGGGGTGAAGCTTTCTTT. It encodes CASSWRGGEAFF. This rearrangement joins TRBV5-4 to TRBJ1-1; the D gene is possibly TRBD1 (5 bases). Trimming removed 3 bases from V and 7 bases from J, with 10 bases in between. The CDR3 spans 12 residues. Germline values: CDR1 SGHNT, CDR2 YYREEE (reference sequence).

This chain uses TRBV5-6 with TRBJ1-1; D not resolved. The germline gives CDR1 SGHDT, CDR2 YYEEEE. Trimming cost V 1 base and J 4 bases, with 8 bases left between them. This CDR3 region has 13 residues. CDR3 protein: CASSLWLSTEAFF. CDR3 sequence (DNA): TGTGCCAGCAGCTTGTGGTTGAGCACTGAAGCTTTCTTT.

V is TRBV3-1 (or the pseudogene TRBV3-2) and J is TRBJ2-1, with 12 bases that match TRBD2. From germline, CDR1 is LGHDT and CDR2 YNNKEL (reference sequence). J gave up 9 bases and V 6 bases, and 6 bases lay outside the gene matches. The CDR3 has 14 amino acids. CDR3 nucleotides: TGTGCCAGCAGTCCTAGCGGGGGGGCCTTTGAGCAGTTCTTC. Encoded protein: CASSPSGGAFEQFF.

V gene TRBV7-3 combines with J gene TRBJ1-1, with unresolved D. Trimming removed 1 base from V and 4 bases from J, with 10 bases in between. The CDR3 loop spans 14 amino acids. CDR1 and CDR2 (germline): SGHTA, FQGTGA. Written as DNA, the CDR3 is TGTGCCAGCAGCTTAATAAGGACTAGCACTGAAGCTTTCTTT. Protein sequence: CASSLIRTSTEAFF.

This clone is a singleton in its sample. The rearrangement links TRBV30 to TRBJ1-2; D not resolved. Germline V gene lookup returns CDR1 GTSNPN and CDR2 SVGIG (reference sequence). The CDR3 has 13 residues. The V gene lost 8 bases and the J gene lost 8 bases, with 21 bases spanning the gap. CDR3 sequence (DNA): TGTGCCGCCCGTGCTATCGGGTTAGAGGGCTACACCTTC. Amino acid sequence: CAARAIGLEGYTF.

The chain combines TRBV27 with TRBJ1-6; the D is unclear. The CDR3 has 15 residues. From germline, CDR1 is MNHEY and CDR2 SMNVEV (reference sequence). Trimming shortened V by 5 bases and J by 10 bases, and 18 bases separated the two germline ends. This chain's CDR3 is CASSTQRERLSPLHF. The DNA for the CDR3 is TGTGCCAGCAGTACCCAAAGGGAGAGGTTGTCACCCCTCCACTTT.

In its sample, this clone was seen many times. The CDR3 here is CASKVNGPQHF. The CDR3 DNA sequence: TGTGCCAGCAAAGTTAACGGGCCCCAGCATTTT. This chain uses TRBV12-3 or TRBV12-4 with TRBJ1-5; no firm D call. CDR3 length: 11 residues. Trimming shortened V by 7 bases and J by 9 bases, and 10 bases separated the two germline ends.

The chain is built from TRBV10-2 and TRBJ2-1; D unresolved. The CDR3 is 16 amino acids. Germline loops: CDR1 WSHSY, CDR2 SAAADI. V dropped 0 bases and J dropped 8 bases, with 17 bases sitting between them. CDR3 region: CASSESQTVVAHEQFF. CDR3 DNA: TGCGCCAGCAGTGAGTCCCAAACCGTAGTAGCCCATGAGCAGTTCTTC.

This chain links TRBV28 with TRBJ2-1; 13 nucleotides agree with TRBD2. V lost 5 bases and J lost 8; bases outside the gene matches: 9. The CDR3 consists of 16 residues. Per the germline V gene, CDR1 is MDHEN and CDR2 is SYDVKM. The CDR3 bases are TGTGCCAGCAGTCGTTCGGGACTAGCGGGGCGTGATGAGCAGTTCTTC. Translated: CASSRSGLAGRDEQFF.